Given below is one T cell receptor beta chain in context. Its antigen remains unidentified. The data were taken from a study of T cell responses to AZD1222 COVID-19 vaccine. Looking at the study overall: Second doses were pooled across both intervals (about 4 or about 12 weeks). Study results and caveats: CD4 TCRs linked to vaccination spanned spike, dominating at 160-218 and 743-854.

Assay used: immunoSEQ multiplex PCR; TCRdb lists only in-frame clones, some missing. Of about 85,000 clones listed, approximately 88% were seen once; the top ten hold 16%. Germline values: CDR1 LNHDA, CDR2 SQIVND (reference sequence). The CDR3 loop spans 15 amino acids. V dropped 0 bases and J dropped 5 bases, with 10 bases sitting between them. The chain uses TRBV19 and TRBJ2-2, with TRBD2 as a possible D gene (6 bases). This sample comprised peripheral blood, obtained on day 0 of AZD1222 vaccination. The origin of this receptor is an adult in good health. The CDR3 is CASSIDYGGTGELFF. DNA for the CDR3: TGTGCCAGTAGTATAGATTACGGGGGTACCGGGGAGCTGTTTTTT.